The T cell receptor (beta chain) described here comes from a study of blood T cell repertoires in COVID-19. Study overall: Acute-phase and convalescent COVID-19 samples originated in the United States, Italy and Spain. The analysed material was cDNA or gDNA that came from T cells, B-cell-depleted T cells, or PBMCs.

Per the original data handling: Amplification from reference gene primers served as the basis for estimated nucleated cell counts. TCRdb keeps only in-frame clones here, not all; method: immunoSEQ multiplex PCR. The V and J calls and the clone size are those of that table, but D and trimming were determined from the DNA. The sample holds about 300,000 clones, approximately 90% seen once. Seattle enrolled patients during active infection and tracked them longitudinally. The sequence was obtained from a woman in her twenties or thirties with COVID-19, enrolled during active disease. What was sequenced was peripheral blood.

This chain's CDR3 is CASSLERDGQYF. The CDR3, as DNA: TGTGCCAGCAGCTTAGAGCGAGATGGCCAGTACTTC. The chain recombines TRBV7-2 with TRBJ2-5; D gene unclear. The CDR3 runs to 12 residues. The V gene lost 1 base and the J gene lost 10 bases, with 10 bases spanning the gap. Germline CDR1 SGHTA, CDR2 FQGNSA.